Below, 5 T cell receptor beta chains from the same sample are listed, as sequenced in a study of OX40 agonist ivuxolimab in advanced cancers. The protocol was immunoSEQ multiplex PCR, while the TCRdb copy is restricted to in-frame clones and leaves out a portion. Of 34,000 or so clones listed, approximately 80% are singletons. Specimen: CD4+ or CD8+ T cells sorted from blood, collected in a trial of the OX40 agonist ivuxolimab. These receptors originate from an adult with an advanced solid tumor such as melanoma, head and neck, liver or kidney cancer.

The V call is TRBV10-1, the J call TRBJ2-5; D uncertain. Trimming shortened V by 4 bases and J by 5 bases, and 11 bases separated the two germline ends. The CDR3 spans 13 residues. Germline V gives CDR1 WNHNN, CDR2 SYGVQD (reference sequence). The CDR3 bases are TGCGCCAGCAGTGCGGTACACGGGGAGACCCAGTACTTC. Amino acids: CASSAVHGETQYF.

The CDR3 sequence: CAISGTGGSYEQYF. The CDR3 DNA reads TGTGCCATCTCAGGGACAGGGGGCTCCTACGAGCAGTACTTC. The chain employs TRBV28 and TRBJ2-7, with 11 bases aligning to TRBD1. After removal of 10 bases from V and 0 bases from J, the junction contained 5 bases not matched to a gene. Looked up from germline, CDR1 is MDHEN and CDR2 is SYDVKM. The CDR3 spans 14 residues.

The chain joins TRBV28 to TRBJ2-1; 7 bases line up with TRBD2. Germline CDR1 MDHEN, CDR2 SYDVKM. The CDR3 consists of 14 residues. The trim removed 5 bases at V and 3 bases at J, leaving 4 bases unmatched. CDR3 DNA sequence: TGTGCCAGCAGTGTCCGGGACTACTACAATGAGCAGTTCTTC. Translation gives CASSVRDYYNEQFF.

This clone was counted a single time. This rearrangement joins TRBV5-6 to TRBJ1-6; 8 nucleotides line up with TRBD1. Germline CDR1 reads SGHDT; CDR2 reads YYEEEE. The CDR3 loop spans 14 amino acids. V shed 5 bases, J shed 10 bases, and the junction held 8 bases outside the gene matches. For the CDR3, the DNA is TGTGCCAGCAGACCGGGACAGGCATTCTCACCCCTCCACTTT. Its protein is CASRPGQAFSPLHF.

The CDR3 DNA follows: TGTGCCAGTAGCCCGGGGACAGGTTGGTACGAGCAGTACTTC. This codes for CASSPGTGWYEQYF. The rearrangement uses TRBV19 and TRBJ2-7; 8 bases line up with TRBD1. V was clipped by 6 bases and J by 4 bases; unmatched bases: 8. The germline CDR1 and CDR2 sequences are LNHDA and SQIVND (reference sequence). There are 14 residues in the CDR3.